This T cell receptor beta chain was recorded in a study of T cells in Graves' hyperthyroidism and ophthalmopathy. General study results and limits: By a 13 V-J model, ophthalmopathy was set apart from stable hyperthyroidism.

It was RNA transcripts that yielded the amplified TCR beta CDR3 regions. HTBI primers were the set used in a first-round RT-PCR of the TCR CDR3. TCRdb recomputed calls from the multiplex PCR reads with MiXCR, one row per CDR3 protein. The table has more than 350,000 distinct CDR3 sequences, under 15% seen once. CDR3 length equals 14 residues. Germline V CDR1 and CDR2: SQVTM, ANQGSEA. Trimming removed 7 bases from V and 3 bases from J, with 15 bases in between. Regarding this clonotype: Its antigen is unidentified.

The sequencing input was blood. This TCR was sampled from a woman in her thirties with Graves' hyperthyroidism. The chain joins TRBV29-1 to TRBJ2-2, with TRBD2 as a possible D gene (5 bases). Here the CDR3 reads CSARSGSDTGELFF. The DNA of the CDR3 is TGCAGCGCCAGGTCGGGGTCCGACACCGGGGAGCTGTTTTTT.